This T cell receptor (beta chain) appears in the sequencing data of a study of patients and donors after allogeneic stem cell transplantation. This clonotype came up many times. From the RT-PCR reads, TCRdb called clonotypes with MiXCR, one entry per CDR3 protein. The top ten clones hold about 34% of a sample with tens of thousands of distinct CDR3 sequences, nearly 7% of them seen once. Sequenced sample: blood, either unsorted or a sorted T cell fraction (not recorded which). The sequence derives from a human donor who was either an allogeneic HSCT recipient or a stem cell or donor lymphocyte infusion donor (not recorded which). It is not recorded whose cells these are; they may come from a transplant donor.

CDR3 sequence reads: CASAQGDTKPQHF. The CDR3 DNA sequence: TGTGCCAGCGCACAGGGGGATACTAAGCCCCAGCATTTT. This chain links TRBV7-9 with TRBJ1-5, with 8 positions matching TRBD1. The length of the CDR3 is 13 residues. In germline, CDR1 is SEHNR, CDR2 FQNEAQ (reference sequence). V trimming: 8 bases; J trimming: 8 bases; junction bases outside the gene matches: 8.